This TCR beta chain was identified in a study of identical twins. Study-wide results and limits: The conclusions drew on cross-sectional statistical analysis instead of tracking the same donors. Abundant cord blood beta clonotypes carried fewer insertions; memory repertoires showed none.

In regard to this clonotype: No antigen is known for it.

One entry per CDR3 protein results from TCRdb running MiXCR on the 5' RACE reads. The sample includes hundreds of thousands of distinct CDR3 sequences, roughly 9% of them seen just once. A further study also used this sample, focusing on yellow fever vaccine responses in identical twins.

This clonotype was sampled from a woman younger than 30 in good health. The specimen sequenced was CD8+ T cells sorted from blood.

The CDR3 spells CASSTDSEPYEQYF. In DNA, the CDR3 is TGTGCCAGCAGTACGGACAGTGAGCCCTACGAGCAGTACTTC. The rearrangement links TRBV27 to TRBJ2-7, with D possibly being TRBD1 (6 bases). Trimming pared 5 bases from V and 2 bases from J, leaving 13 bases between. CDR1 and CDR2 (germline): MNHEY, SMNVEV (reference sequence). CDR3 length: 14 residues.